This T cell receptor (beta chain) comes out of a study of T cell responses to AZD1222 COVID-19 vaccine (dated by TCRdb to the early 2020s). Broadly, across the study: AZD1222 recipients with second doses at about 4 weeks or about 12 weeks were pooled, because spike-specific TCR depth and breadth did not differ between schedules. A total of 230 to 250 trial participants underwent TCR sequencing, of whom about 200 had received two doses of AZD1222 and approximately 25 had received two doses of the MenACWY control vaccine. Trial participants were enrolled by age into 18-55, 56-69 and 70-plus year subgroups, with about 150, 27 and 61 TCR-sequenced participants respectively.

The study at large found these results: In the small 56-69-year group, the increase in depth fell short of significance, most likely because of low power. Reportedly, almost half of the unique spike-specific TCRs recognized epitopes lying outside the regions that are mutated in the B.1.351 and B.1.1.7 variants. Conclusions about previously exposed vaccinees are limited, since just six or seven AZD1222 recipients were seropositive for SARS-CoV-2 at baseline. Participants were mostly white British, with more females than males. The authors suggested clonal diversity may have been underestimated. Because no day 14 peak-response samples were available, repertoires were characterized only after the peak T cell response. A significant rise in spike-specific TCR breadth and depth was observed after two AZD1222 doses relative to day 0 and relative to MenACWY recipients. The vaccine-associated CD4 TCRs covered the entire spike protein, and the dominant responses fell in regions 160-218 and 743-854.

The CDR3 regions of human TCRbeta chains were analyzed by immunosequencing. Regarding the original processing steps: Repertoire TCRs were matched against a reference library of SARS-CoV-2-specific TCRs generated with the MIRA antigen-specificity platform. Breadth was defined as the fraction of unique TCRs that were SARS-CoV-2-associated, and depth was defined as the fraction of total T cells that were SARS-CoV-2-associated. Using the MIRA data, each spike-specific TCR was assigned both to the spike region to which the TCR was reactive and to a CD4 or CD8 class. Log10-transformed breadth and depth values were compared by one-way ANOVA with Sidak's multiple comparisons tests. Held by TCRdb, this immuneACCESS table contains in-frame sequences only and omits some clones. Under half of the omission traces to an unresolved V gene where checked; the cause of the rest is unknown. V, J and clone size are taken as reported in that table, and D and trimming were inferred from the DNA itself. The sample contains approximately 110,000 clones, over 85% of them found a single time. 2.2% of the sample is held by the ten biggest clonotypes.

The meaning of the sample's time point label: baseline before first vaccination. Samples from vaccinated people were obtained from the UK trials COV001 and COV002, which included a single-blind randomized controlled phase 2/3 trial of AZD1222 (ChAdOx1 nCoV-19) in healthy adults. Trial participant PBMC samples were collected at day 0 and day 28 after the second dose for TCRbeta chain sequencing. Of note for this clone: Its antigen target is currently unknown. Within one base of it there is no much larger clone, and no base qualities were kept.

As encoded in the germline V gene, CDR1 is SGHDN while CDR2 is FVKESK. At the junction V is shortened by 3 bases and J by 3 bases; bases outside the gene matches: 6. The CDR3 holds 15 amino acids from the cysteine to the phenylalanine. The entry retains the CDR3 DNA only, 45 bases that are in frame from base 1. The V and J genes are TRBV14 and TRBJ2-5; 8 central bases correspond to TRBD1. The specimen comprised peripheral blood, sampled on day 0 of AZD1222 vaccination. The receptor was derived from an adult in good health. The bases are TGTGCCAGCAGCCACCTACTGGACAGGGAAGAGACCCAGTACTTC. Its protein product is CASSHLLDREETQYF.